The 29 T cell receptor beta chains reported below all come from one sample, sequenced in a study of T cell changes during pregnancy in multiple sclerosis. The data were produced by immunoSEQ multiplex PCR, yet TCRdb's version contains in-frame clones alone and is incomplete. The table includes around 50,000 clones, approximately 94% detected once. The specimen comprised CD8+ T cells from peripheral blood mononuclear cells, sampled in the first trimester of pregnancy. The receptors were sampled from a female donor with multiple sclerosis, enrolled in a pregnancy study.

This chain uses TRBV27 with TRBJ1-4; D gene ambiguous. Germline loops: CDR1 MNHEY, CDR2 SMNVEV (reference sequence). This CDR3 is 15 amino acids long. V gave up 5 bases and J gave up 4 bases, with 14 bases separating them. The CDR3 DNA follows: TGTGCCAGCAGTCCCCGTGGGCCTTTTAATGAAAAACTGTTTTTT. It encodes CASSPRGPFNEKLFF.

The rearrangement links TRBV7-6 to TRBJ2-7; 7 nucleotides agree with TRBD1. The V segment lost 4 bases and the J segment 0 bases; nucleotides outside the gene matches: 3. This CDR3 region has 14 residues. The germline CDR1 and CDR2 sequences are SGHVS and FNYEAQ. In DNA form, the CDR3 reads TGTGCCAGCAGCTCGACAGGGAACTCCTACGAGCAGTACTTC. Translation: CASSSTGNSYEQYF.

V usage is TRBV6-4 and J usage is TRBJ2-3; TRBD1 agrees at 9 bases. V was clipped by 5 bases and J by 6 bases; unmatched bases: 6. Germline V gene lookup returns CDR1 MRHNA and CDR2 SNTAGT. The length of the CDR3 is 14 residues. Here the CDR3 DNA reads TGTGCCAGCAGTCGGACAGGGGTAACCGATACGCAGTATTTT. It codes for CASSRTGVTDTQYF.

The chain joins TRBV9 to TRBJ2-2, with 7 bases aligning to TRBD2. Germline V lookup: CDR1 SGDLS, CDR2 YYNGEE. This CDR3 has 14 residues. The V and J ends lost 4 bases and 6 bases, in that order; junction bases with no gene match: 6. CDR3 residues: CASSPSGGAGELFF. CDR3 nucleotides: TGTGCCAGCAGCCCAAGTGGGGGGGCCGGGGAGCTGTTTTTT.

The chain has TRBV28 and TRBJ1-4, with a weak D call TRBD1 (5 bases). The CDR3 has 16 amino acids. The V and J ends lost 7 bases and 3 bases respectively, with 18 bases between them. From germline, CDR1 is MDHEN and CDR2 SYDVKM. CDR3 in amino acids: CASTHTRGDPNEKLFF. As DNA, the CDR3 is TGTGCCAGCACCCACACCCGGGGGGATCCTAATGAAAAACTGTTTTTT. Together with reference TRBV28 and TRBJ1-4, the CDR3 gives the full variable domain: DVKVTQSSRYLVKRTGEKVFLECVQDMDHENMFWYRQDPGLGLRLIYFSYDVKMKEKGDIPEGYSVSREKKERFSLILESASTNQTSMYLCASTHTRGDPNEKLFFGSGTQLSVL.

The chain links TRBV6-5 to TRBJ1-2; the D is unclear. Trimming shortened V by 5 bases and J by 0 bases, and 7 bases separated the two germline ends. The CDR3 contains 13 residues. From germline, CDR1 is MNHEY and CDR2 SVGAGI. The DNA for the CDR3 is TGTGCCAGCAGTCTACAGCCTAACTATGGCTACACCTTC. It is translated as CASSLQPNYGYTF.

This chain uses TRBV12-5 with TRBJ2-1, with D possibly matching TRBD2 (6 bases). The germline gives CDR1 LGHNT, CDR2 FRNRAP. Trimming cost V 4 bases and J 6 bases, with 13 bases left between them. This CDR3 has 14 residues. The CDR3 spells CASGSGGLSNEQFF. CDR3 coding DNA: TGTGCTAGTGGTTCTGGGGGGTTGAGCAATGAGCAGTTCTTC.

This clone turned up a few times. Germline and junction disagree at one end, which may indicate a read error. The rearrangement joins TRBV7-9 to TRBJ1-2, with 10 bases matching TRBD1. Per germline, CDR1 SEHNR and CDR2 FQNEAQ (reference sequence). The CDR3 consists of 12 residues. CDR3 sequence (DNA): TGTGCCAGCAGCTCCGACAGGGGGCTTCCCATCTTC. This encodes CASSSDRGLPIF.

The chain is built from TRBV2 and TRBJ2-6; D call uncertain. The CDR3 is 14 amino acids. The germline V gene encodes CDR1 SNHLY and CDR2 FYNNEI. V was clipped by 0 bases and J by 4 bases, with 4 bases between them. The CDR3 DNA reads TGTGCCAGCAGTGAAGCGACAGGGGCCAACGTCCTGACTTTC. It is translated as CASSEATGANVLTF.

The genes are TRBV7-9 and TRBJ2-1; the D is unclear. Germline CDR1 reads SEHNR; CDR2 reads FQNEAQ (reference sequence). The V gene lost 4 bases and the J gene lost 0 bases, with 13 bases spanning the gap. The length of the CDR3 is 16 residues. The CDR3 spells CASSSTLGVSYNEQFF. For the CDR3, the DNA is TGTGCCAGCAGCTCCACCCTAGGCGTCTCCTACAATGAGCAGTTCTTC.

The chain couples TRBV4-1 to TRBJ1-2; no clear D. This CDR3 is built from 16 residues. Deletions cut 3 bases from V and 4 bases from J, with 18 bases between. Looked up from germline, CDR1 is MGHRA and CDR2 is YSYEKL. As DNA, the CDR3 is TGCGCCAGCAGCCAGCAAAGAGGAGCCAGCATCTATGGCTACACCTTC. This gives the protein CASSQQRGASIYGYTF.

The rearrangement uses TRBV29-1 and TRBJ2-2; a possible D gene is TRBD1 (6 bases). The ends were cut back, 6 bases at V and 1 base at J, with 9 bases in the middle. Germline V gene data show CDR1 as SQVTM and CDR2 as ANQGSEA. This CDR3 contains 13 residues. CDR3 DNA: TGCAGCGTCCGACAGGAGAACACCGGGGAGCTGTTTTTT. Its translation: CSVRQENTGELFF.

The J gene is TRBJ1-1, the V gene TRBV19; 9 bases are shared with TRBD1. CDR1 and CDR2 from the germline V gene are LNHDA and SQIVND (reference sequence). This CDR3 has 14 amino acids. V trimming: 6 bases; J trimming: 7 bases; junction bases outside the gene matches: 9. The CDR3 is CASSLIGTGHEAFF. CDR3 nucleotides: TGTGCCAGTAGCCTTATCGGGACAGGGCATGAAGCTTTCTTT.

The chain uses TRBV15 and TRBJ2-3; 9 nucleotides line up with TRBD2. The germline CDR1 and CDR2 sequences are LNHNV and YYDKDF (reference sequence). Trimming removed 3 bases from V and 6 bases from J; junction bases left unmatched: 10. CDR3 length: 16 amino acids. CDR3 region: CATSRNRAGGADTQYF. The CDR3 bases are TGTGCCACCAGCAGGAATCGGGCGGGGGGGGCGGATACGCAGTATTTT.

CDR3 in amino acids: CASGLWGGNQPQHF. The CDR3, as DNA: TGTGCTAGTGGTTTGTGGGGAGGGAATCAGCCCCAGCATTTT. The chain recombines TRBV12-5 with TRBJ1-5; D remains unclear. Trimming took off 2 bases at V and 4 bases at J, with 9 bases between the two ends. The CDR3 has 14 residues. Looked up from germline, CDR1 is LGHNT and CDR2 is FRNRAP.

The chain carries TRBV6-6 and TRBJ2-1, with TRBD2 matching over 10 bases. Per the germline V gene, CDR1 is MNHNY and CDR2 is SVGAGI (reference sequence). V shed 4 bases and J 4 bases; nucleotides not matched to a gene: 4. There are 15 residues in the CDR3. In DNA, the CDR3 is TGTGCCAGCAGTTCGTCAGCGGGGGGGTACAATGAGCAGTTCTTC. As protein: CASSSSAGGYNEQFF.

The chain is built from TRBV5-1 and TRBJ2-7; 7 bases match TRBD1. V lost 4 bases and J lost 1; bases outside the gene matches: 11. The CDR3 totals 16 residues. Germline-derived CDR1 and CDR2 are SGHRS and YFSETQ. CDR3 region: CASSGSRDRSSYEQYF. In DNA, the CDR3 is TGCGCCAGCAGCGGATCCCGGGACAGATCTTCCTACGAGCAGTACTTC.

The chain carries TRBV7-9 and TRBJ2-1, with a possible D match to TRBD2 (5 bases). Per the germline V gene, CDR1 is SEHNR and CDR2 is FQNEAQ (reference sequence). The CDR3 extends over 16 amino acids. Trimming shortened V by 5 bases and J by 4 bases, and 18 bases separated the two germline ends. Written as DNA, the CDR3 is TGTGCCAGCAGCGGAAGCGGAGTGGCTTCGTACAATGAGCAGTTCTTC. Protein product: CASSGSGVASYNEQFF.

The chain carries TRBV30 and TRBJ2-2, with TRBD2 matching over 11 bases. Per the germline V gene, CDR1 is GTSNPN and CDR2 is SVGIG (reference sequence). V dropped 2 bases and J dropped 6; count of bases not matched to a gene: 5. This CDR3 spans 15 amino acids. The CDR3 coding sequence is TGTGCCTGGAGTCTACTAGCGGGAGCGGCCGGGGAGCTGTTTTTT. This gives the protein CAWSLLAGAAGELFF.

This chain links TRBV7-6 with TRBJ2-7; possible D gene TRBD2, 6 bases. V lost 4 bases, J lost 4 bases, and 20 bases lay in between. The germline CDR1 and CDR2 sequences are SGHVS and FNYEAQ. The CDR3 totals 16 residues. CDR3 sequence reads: CASSSSGHLRSYEQYF. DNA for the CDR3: TGTGCCAGCAGCTCAAGCGGGCACCTAAGATCTTACGAGCAGTACTTC. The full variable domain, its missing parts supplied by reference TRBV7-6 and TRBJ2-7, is GAGVSQSPRYKVTKRGQDVALRCDPISGHVSLYWYRQALGQGPEFLTYFNYEAQQDKSGLPNDRFSAERPEGSISTLTIQRTEQRDSAMYRCASSSSGHLRSYEQYFGPGTRLTVT.

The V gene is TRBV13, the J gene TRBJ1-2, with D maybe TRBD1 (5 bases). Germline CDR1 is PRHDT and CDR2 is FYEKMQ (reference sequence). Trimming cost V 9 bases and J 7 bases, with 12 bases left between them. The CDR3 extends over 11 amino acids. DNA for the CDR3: TGTGCCAGTAAGGCCGGGGGTGGCTACACCTTC. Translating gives CASKAGGGYTF.

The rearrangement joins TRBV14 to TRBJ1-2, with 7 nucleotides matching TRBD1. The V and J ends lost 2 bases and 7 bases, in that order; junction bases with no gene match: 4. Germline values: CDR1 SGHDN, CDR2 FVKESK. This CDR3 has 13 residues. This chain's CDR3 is CASSQSSGGGYTF. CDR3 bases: TGTGCCAGCAGCCAATCCTCAGGGGGTGGCTACACCTTC.

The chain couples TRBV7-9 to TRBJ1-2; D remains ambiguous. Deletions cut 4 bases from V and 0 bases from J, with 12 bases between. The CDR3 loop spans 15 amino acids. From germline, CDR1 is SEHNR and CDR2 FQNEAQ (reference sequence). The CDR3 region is CASSSPGRTNYGYTF. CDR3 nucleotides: TGTGCCAGCAGCTCTCCAGGAAGAACTAACTATGGCTACACCTTC.

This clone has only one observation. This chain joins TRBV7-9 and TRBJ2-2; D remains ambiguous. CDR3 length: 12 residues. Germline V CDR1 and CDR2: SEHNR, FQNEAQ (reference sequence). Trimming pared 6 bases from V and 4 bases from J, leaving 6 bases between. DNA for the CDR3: TGTGCCAGCAGAGCGACCACCGGGGAGCTGTTTTTT. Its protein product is CASRATTGELFF. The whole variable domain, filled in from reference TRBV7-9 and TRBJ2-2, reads DTGVSQNPRHKITKRGQNVTFRCDPISEHNRLYWYRQTLGQGPEFLTYFQNEAQLEKSRLLSDRFSAERPKGSFSTLEIQRTEQGDSAMYLCASRATTGELFFGEGSRLTVL.

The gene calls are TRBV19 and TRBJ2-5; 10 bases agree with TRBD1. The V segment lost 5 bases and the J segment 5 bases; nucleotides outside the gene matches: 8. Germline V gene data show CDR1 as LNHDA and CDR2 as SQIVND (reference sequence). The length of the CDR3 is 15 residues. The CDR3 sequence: CASSVWTGGLETQYF. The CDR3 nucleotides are TGTGCCAGTAGTGTCTGGACAGGGGGGTTGGAGACCCAGTACTTC.

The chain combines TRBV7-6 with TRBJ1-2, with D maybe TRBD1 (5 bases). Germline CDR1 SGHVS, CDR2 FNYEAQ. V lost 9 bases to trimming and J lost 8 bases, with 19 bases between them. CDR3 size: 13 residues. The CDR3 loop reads CASSLGSRGGYTF. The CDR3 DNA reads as TGTGCCAGTTCTCTGGGGTCGCGGGGGGGCTACACCTTC.

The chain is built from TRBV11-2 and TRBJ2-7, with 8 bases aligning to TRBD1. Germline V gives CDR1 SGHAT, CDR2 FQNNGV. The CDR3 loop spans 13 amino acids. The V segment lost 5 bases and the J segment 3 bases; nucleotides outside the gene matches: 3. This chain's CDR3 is CASSPGTGYEQYF. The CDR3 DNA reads TGTGCCAGCAGCCCCGGGACAGGCTACGAGCAGTACTTC.

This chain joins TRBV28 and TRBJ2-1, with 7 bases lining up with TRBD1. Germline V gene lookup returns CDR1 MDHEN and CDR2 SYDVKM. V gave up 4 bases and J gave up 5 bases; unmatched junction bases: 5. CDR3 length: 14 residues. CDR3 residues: CASSWDSPNNEQFF. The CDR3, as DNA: TGTGCCAGCAGTTGGGACAGTCCAAACAATGAGCAGTTCTTC.

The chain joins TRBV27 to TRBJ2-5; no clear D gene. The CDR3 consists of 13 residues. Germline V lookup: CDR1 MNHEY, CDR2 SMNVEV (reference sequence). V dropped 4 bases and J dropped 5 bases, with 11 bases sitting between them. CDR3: CASSSAPVETQYF. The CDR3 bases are TGTGCCAGCAGTTCCGCCCCGGTGGAGACCCAGTACTTC.